This T cell receptor beta chain was sequenced for a study of vaccination and CD4 T cells after COVID-19. Study-wide results and limits: Only relatively few convalescent patients were studied, and early post-infection timepoints were not analyzed.

V gave up 1 base and J gave up 13 bases, with 14 bases separating them. The CDR3 runs 13 residues. CDR1 is SQVTM, CDR2 ANQGSEA, per germline. Concerning this clonotype: Its antigen is unidentified.

The treatment: roughly ten-day PBMC culture with coronavirus spike peptide pools or control peptides (ViraFEST assay). Sequenced with the Oncomine TCR Beta short-read assay was DNA taken from cultured CD4+ T cells. MiXCR, run by TCRdb on the PCR reads, gives a single entry per CDR3 protein. This table has more than 15,000 distinct CDR3 sequences, less than 55% appearing once. The TCR comes from a human donor with COVID-19. The chain uses TRBV29-1 and TRBJ1-6; D is unclear. Sequencing input: cultured CD4+ T cells from blood. This CDR3 reads CSVEVGAPGPLHF. The CDR3 DNA follows: TGCAGCGTTGAAGTGGGAGCCCCCGGCCCCCTCCACTTT. The full variable domain, rest sourced from reference TRBV29-1 and TRBJ1-6, is SAVISQKPSRDICQRGTSLTIQCQVDSQVTMMFWYRQQPGQSLTLIATANQGSEATYESGFVIDKFPISRPNLTFSTLTVSNMSPEDSSIYLCSVEVGAPGPLHFGNGTRLTVT.